The rows below give T cell receptor beta chains drawn from one sample of a study of T cell responses to AZD1222 COVID-19 vaccine. The protocol was immunoSEQ multiplex PCR, while the TCRdb copy is restricted to in-frame clones and leaves out a portion. The sample shows under 150,000 clones, 75% to 95% of them seen only once. This specimen consisted of peripheral blood, obtained on day 0 of AZD1222 vaccination. The source of these receptors is an adult in good health. CDR3s include the opening cysteine and the closing phenylalanine or tryptophan. The order of the fields is CDR3 protein, CDR3 DNA, D gene, J gene, V gene, clone size, CDR3 length. D genes are given only for firm matches. Only some rows state a clone size, as once, few, many or a class for expanded clones.

CDR3: CASEEGGGGNTIYF; DNA: TGTGCCAGCGAGGAAGGGGGCGGTGGAAACACCATATATTTT; D: TRBD1; J: TRBJ1-3; V: TRBV15; size: -; length: 14
CDR3: CASSNGRENYGYTF; DNA: TGTGCCAGCAGCAACGGGCGGGAGAACTATGGCTACACCTTC; D: -; J: TRBJ1-2; V: TRBV28; size: -; length: 14
CDR3: CASSRQGTDYTF; DNA: TGTGCCAGCAGCCGACAGGGGACGGACTACACCTTC; D: TRBD1; J: TRBJ1-2; V: TRBV12-3/TRBV12-4; size: -; length: 12
CDR3: CASSPDGSSYNEQFF; DNA: TGTGCCAGCTCACCAGACGGCAGCTCCTACAATGAGCAGTTCTTC; D: -; J: TRBJ2-1; V: TRBV18; size: -; length: 15
CDR3: CASRPGQGATYEQYF; DNA: TGCGCCAGCAGACCGGGACAGGGGGCCACCTACGAGCAGTACTTC; D: TRBD1; J: TRBJ2-7; V: TRBV5-1; size: -; length: 15
CDR3: CASSLMRESGELFF; DNA: TGTGCCAGCAGCTTAATGCGGGAATCCGGGGAGCTGTTTTTT; D: -; J: TRBJ2-2; V: TRBV11-3; size: -; length: 14
CDR3: CASTLPPGNEQFF; DNA: TGTGCCAGCACCCTGCCTCCGGGCAATGAGCAGTTCTTC; D: -; J: TRBJ2-1; V: TRBV9; size: -; length: 13
CDR3: CASSRTTRGEQLSGANVLTF; DNA: TGCGCCAGCAGCCGAACCACACGCGGGGAACAGCTCTCTGGGGCCAACGTCCTGACTTTC; D: -; J: TRBJ2-6; V: TRBV5-1; size: once; length: 20
CDR3: CATSRDKPHSEKLFF; DNA: TGTGCCACCAGCAGAGATAAACCCCATAGCGAAAAACTGTTTTTT; D: -; J: TRBJ1-4; V: TRBV15; size: -; length: 15
CDR3: CASTSGLANYEQYF; DNA: TGTGCCAGCACAAGTGGACTAGCGAACTACGAGCAGTACTTC; D: TRBD2; J: TRBJ2-7; V: TRBV28; size: -; length: 14
CDR3: CSVAGTPWRTEAFF; DNA: TGCAGCGTTGCCGGGACCCCCTGGCGGACTGAAGCTTTCTTT; D: -; J: TRBJ1-1; V: TRBV29-1; size: -; length: 14
CDR3: CASSEASTNLVAFF; DNA: TGTGCCAGCAGTGAAGCGTCAACTAACCTAGTAGCTTTCTTT; D: -; J: TRBJ1-1; V: TRBV2; size: -; length: 14
CDR3: CASSASRGPYEQYF; DNA: TGTGCCAGCAGTGCTTCCAGGGGGCCCTACGAGCAGTACTTC; D: TRBD1; J: TRBJ2-7; V: TRBV27; size: -; length: 14
CDR3: CASSFRAPYNEQFF; DNA: TGTGCCAGCAGCTTCCGGGCCCCATACAATGAGCAGTTCTTC; D: -; J: TRBJ2-1; V: TRBV7-9; size: -; length: 14
CDR3: CASSLVQGTDTQYF; DNA: TGTGCCAGCAGCTTGGTACAGGGCACAGATACGCAGTATTTT; D: -; J: TRBJ2-3; V: TRBV5-5; size: -; length: 14
CDR3: CASSLTDPRETQYF; DNA: TGTGCCAGCAGCCTCACGGATCCTCGGGAGACCCAGTACTTC; D: -; J: TRBJ2-5; V: TRBV7-9; size: -; length: 14
CDR3: CASSFLQGGNTIYF; DNA: TGTGCCAGCAGCTTCTTGCAGGGTGGAAACACCATATATTTT; D: -; J: TRBJ1-3; V: TRBV5-6; size: -; length: 14
CDR3: CAWKTRDRGNQPQHF; DNA: TGTGCCTGGAAAACCCGGGACAGGGGCAATCAGCCCCAGCATTTT; D: TRBD1; J: TRBJ1-5; V: TRBV30; size: once; length: 15
CDR3: CASTQVSEQFF; DNA: TGTGCCAGCACTCAGGTTTCTGAGCAGTTCTTC; D: -; J: TRBJ2-1; V: TRBV6-6; size: -; length: 11
CDR3: CASMVSGSNEQFF; DNA: TGTGCCAGCATGGTTAGCGGGAGCAATGAGCAGTTCTTC; D: TRBD2; J: TRBJ2-1; V: TRBV11-3; size: -; length: 13
CDR3: CASSQVVRKRSNQPQHF; DNA: TGCGCCAGCAGCCAAGTCGTAAGGAAAAGGAGCAATCAGCCCCAGCATTTT; D: -; J: TRBJ1-5; V: TRBV4-1; size: few; length: 17
CDR3: CALSQGTTDTQYF; DNA: TGTGCCCTCTCCCAGGGAACCACAGATACGCAGTATTTT; D: -; J: TRBJ2-3; V: TRBV30; size: -; length: 13